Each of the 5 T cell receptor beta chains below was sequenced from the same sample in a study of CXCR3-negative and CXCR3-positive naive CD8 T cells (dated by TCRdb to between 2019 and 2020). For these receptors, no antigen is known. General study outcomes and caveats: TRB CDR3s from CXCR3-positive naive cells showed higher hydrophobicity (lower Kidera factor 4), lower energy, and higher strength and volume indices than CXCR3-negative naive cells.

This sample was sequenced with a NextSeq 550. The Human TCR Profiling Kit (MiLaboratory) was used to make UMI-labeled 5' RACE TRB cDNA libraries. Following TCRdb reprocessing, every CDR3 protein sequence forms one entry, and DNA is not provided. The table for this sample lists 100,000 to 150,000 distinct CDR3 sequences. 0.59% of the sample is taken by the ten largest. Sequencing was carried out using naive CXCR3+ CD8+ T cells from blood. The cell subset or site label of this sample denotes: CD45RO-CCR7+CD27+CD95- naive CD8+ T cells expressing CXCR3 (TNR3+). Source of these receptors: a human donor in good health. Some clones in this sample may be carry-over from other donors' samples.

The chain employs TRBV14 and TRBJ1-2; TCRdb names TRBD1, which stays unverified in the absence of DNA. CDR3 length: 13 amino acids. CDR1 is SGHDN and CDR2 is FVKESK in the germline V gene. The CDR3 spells CASSRFTGYGYTF. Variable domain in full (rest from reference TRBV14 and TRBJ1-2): EAGVTQFPSHSVIEKGQTVTLRCDPISGHDNLYWYRRVMGKEIKFLLHFVKESKQDESGMPNNRFLAERTGGTYSTLKVQPAELEDSGVYFCASSRFTGYGYTFGSGTRLTVV.

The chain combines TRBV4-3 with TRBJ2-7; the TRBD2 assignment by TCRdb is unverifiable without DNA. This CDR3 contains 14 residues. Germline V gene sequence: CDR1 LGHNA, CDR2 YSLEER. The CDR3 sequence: CASSPDRSSYEQYF.

CDR3 in amino acids: CASSPKTSGGANTQYF. This chain uses TRBV5-1 with TRBJ2-3; TCRdb returns TRBD2, unconfirmable since there is no DNA. CDR3 size: 16 residues. The germline CDR1 and CDR2 sequences are SGHRS and YFSETQ.

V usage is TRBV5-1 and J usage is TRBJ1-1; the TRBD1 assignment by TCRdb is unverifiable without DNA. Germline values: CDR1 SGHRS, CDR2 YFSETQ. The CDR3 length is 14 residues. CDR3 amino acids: CASSGTGGETEAFF.

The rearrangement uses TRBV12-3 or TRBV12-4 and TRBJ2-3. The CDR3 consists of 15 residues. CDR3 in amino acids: CASTSDGLGTDTQYF.